These 10 T cell receptor beta chains share one sample of origin, sequenced in a study of T cells in Graves' hyperthyroidism and ophthalmopathy. RNA transcripts provided the source from which TCR beta CDR3 regions were amplified. Using the HTBI primer set, a first-round RT-PCR was run on the TCR CDR3. TCRdb fed the multiplex PCR reads into MiXCR, producing one record per CDR3 protein. The sample holds 310,000 or so distinct CDR3 sequences, about 15% seen once. The sequencing input was blood. The receptors here all came from a woman aged 55-70 years with Graves' ophthalmopathy.

This clonotype occurred many times. The gene calls are TRBV7-8 and TRBJ2-1; D not certain. Trimming shortened V by 4 bases and J by 11 bases, and 15 bases separated the two germline ends. The length of the CDR3 is 13 residues. Per germline, CDR1 SGHVS and CDR2 FQNEAQ. Here the CDR3 reads CASSSLEVRKQFF. Here the CDR3 DNA reads TGTGCCAGCAGCTCCCTAGAGGTACGAAAGCAGTTCTTC. Complete variable domain (other parts from reference TRBV7-8 and TRBJ2-1): GAGVSQSPRYKVAKRGQDVALRCDPISGHVSLFWYQQALGQGPEFLTYFQNEAQLDKSGLPSDRFFAERPEGSVSTLKIQRTQQEDSAVYLCASSSLEVRKQFFGPGTRLTVL.

The rearrangement uses TRBV7-2 and TRBJ2-7, with D perhaps matching TRBD1 or TRBD2 (5 bases each). With 2 bases removed from V and 2 bases from J, the gap between germline ends came to 13 bases. CDR1 and CDR2 (germline): SGHTA, FQGNSA. The CDR3 is 15 residues long. The CDR3 region is CASSLNVGTTYEQYF. The CDR3 nucleotides are TGTGCCAGCAGCTTAAATGTGGGGACGACCTACGAGCAGTACTTC.

This clonotype was counted between two and nine times. V and J are TRBV6-2 or TRBV6-3 and TRBJ2-3; D is unresolved. Germline V lookup: CDR1 MNHEY, CDR2 SVGEGT. Trimming took off 5 bases at V and 2 bases at J, with 11 bases between the two ends. This CDR3 region has 14 residues. The CDR3 DNA follows: TGTGCCAGCAGTCTGAGACATTACACAGATACGCAGTATTTT. It specifies CASSLRHYTDTQYF.

Concerning this clonotype: This may come from a read error, since a much larger clone is one base off. This is likely a read error, given that the CDR3 carries no conserved phenylalanine or tryptophan at its end. This CDR3 is CATSGGTQETQYL. Here the CDR3 DNA reads TGTGCCACCTCGGGGGGAACACAAGAGACCCAGTACCTC. The chain recombines TRBV2 with TRBJ2-5, with 7 bases lining up with TRBD2. V lost 10 bases and J lost 2; bases outside the gene matches: 7. The CDR3 length is 13 residues. Germline assignment: CDR1 SNHLY and CDR2 FYNNEI.

In its sample, this clonotype was seen a few times. The J gene is TRBJ1-4, the V gene TRBV5-8; no clear D. Germline lookup yields CDR1 SGHTS and CDR2 YDEGEE. The CDR3 is 14 amino acids. Trimming stripped 0 bases from V and 8 bases from J, with 11 bases between. CDR3 bases: TGTGCCAGCAGCTTGGGGTCAGGAGGCGAAAAACTGTTTTTT. This codes for CASSLGSGGEKLFF.

The chain links TRBV20-1 to TRBJ1-5; D gene uncertain. This CDR3 region has 14 residues. Per germline, CDR1 DFQATT and CDR2 SNEGSKA (reference sequence). The ends were cut back, 0 bases at V and 7 bases at J, with 13 bases in the middle. CDR3 protein: CSARDLGSRQPQHF. In nucleotides, the CDR3 is TGCAGTGCTAGAGATCTAGGATCAAGACAGCCCCAGCATTTT.

This chain uses TRBV5-8 with TRBJ2-3; tentative D call: TRBD1 (5 bases). The CDR3 length is 15 residues. CDR1 is SGHTS, CDR2 YDEGEE, per germline. V lost 3 bases, J lost 0 bases, and 11 bases lay in between. CDR3 loop: CASSSTDSSTDTQYF. CDR3 DNA sequence: TGTGCCAGCAGCTCGACAGACTCTAGCACAGATACGCAGTATTTT.

This clonotype was recorded many times. This chain links TRBV7-2 with TRBJ2-3, with D unclear. The V gene's germline CDR1 is SGHTA and CDR2 FQGNSA. The CDR3 runs to 16 residues. Trimming left V 3 bases short and J 2 bases short, with 15 bases between. The CDR3 DNA reads as TGTGCCAGCAGCTTCCGCTCAACGGGTTTCACAGATACGCAGTATTTT. Protein: CASSFRSTGFTDTQYF.

The rearrangement uses TRBV2 and TRBJ1-6; D call uncertain. The CDR3 consists of 15 residues. Trimming removed 1 base from V and 10 bases from J, with 14 bases in between. Germline V gene sequence: CDR1 SNHLY, CDR2 FYNNEI. The CDR3, as DNA: TGTGCCAGCAGTGAAGGAGCGGCCATAGGGTCACCCCTCCACTTT. This encodes CASSEGAAIGSPLHF.

The chain links TRBV9 to TRBJ2-7, with D possibly matching TRBD2 (6 bases). The germline CDR1 and CDR2 sequences are SGDLS and YYNGEE. The ends were cut back, 2 bases at V and 2 bases at J, with 11 bases in the middle. The CDR3 is made up of 14 amino acids. As DNA, the CDR3 is TGTGCCAGCAGCGTCGGGAGCAACGCCTACGAGCAGTACTTC. As protein: CASSVGSNAYEQYF.